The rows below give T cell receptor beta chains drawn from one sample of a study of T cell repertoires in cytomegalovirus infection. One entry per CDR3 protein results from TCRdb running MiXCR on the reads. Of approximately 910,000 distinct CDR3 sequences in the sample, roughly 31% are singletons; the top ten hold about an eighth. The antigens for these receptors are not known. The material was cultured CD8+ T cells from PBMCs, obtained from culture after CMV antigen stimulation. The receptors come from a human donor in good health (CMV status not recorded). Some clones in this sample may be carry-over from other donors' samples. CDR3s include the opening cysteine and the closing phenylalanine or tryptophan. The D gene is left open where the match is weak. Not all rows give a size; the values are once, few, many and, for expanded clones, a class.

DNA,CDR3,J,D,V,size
TGTGCCAGCTTGGGCTCCAACATTCAGTACTTC,CASLGSNIQYF,TRBJ2-4,NA,TRBV2,NA
TGTGCCAGCAGTCTGGACAGGGGAATAATTAGGGCCCTCCACTTT,CASSLDRGIIRALHF,TRBJ1-6,TRBD1,TRBV7-8,many
TGTGCCAGCAGTCCCGGGACTAGCGGGGGCTACACAGATACGCAGTATTTT,CASSPGTSGGYTDTQYF,TRBJ2-3,TRBD2,TRBV12-3/TRBV12-4,few
TGTGCCAGTGCCCCAGATACGCAGTATTTT,CASAPDTQYF,TRBJ2-3,NA,TRBV7-3,NA
TGTGCCAGCAGCCCGAGACAGGGGGCTGGCTACGAGCAGTACTTC,CASSPRQGAGYEQYF,TRBJ2-7,TRBD1,TRBV7-9,many
TGTGCCAGCAGCTTACGAAACAGGGAGTTAAACACTGAAGCTTTCTTT,CASSLRNRELNTEAFF,TRBJ1-1,NA,TRBV7-2,many
TGTGCCAGCAGCCCAGATGGGTACACTGAAGCTTTCTTT,CASSPDGYTEAFF,TRBJ1-1,NA,TRBV7-9,many
TGTGCCAGCACTTATCCGGGACTAGCGGGCTACGAGCAGTACTTC,CASTYPGLAGYEQYF,TRBJ2-7,TRBD2,TRBV2,NA
TGCGCCAGCAGCCTACAGGGGTATGGGGACACCGGGGAGCTGTTTTTT,CASSLQGYGDTGELFF,TRBJ2-2,TRBD1,TRBV4-1,few
TGTGCCAGCAGTTTGCCCACAGCGGGGAAGTACAATGAGCAGTTCTTC,CASSLPTAGKYNEQFF,TRBJ2-1,TRBD2,TRBV6-2/TRBV6-3,NA
TGTGCCAGCAGTTTTACAGATAACACTGAAGCTTTCTTT,CASSFTDNTEAFF,TRBJ1-1,NA,TRBV27,few
TGCGCCAGCAGCCAAGATGGACAGACCAGGACCGGGGAGCTGTTTTTT,CASSQDGQTRTGELFF,TRBJ2-2,NA,TRBV4-1,NA
TGTGCCAGCAGTCCTACACAGGGAAGGAGCTCACCCCTCCATTTT,CASSPTQGRSSPLHF,TRBJ1-6,NA,TRBV2,few
TGTGCCAGCAGCTTGGTCTCAGGGGGAGAAGCTTTCTTT,CASSLVSGGEAFF,TRBJ1-1,TRBD1,TRBV5-6,NA
TGTGCCAACAGTTCCGTGACAACCTCTGGGGCCAACGTCCTGACTTTC,CANSSVTTSGANVLTF,TRBJ2-6,NA,TRBV25-1,NA
TGTGCCAGCAGTCTAGGGGGGACAGGGGATGAGCAGTTCTTC,CASSLGGTGDEQFF,TRBJ2-1,TRBD1,TRBV2,NA
TGTGCCATCGATACAGGACCGTCTGGGGCCATCGTCCTGACTTTC,CAIDTGPSGAIVLTF,TRBJ2-6,NA,TRBV10-3,NA
TGTGCCAGCAGTTACTCGATGACGAGCCGCTACAATGAGCAGTTCTTC,CASSYSMTSRYNEQFF,TRBJ2-1,NA,TRBV6-2/TRBV6-3,NA
TGTGCCAGCGCGACTAGCGATTACAATGAGCAGTTCTTC,CASATSDYNEQFF,TRBJ2-1,TRBD2,TRBV6-2/TRBV6-3,many
TGTGCCAGCAGCTACACCCCCGGGGAGACCCAGTACTTC,CASSYTPGETQYF,TRBJ2-5,NA,TRBV7-6,many
TGTGTCAGCTCACCCCCAGGGCCCGGATCTGGAAACACCATATATTTT,CVSSPPGPGSGNTIYF,TRBJ1-3,NA,TRBV18,NA
TGTGCCAGTAGTATAGTAGCATTGTCCTACGAGCAGTACTTC,CASSIVALSYEQYF,TRBJ2-7,NA,TRBV19,NA
TGTGCCAGTAGGAGGACAGATCTATACAATGAGCAGTTCTTC,CASRRTDLYNEQFF,TRBJ2-1,NA,TRBV19,NA
TGCAGTGCTAGAAAGACATACAGCTCCTACGAGCAGTACTTC,CSARKTYSSYEQYF,TRBJ2-7,NA,TRBV20-1,once
TGTGCCAGCGGGGGGGACGGCGCTTTCTTT,CASGGDGAFF,TRBJ1-1,NA,TRBV6-6,NA
TGTGCCAGCAGCTTATTGGGGGCAGAGGAGCAGTTCTTC,CASSLLGAEEQFF,TRBJ2-1,NA,TRBV11-3,NA
TGTGCCAGCAGCCAAGTTTTGGGGGCCTACTCCTACGAGCAGTACTTC,CASSQVLGAYSYEQYF,TRBJ2-7,NA,TRBV14,NA
TGTGCCAGCAGTTACTCAGCCAGGTTGTACTATGGCTACACCTTC,CASSYSARLYYGYTF,TRBJ1-2,NA,TRBV6-6,NA
TGTGCCAGCAGTTACGTCGTTAGCGGGGGGAACACCGGGGAGCTGTTTTTT,CASSYVVSGGNTGELFF,TRBJ2-2,TRBD2,TRBV6-5,few
TGTGCCAGCAATTCCGGGACAGGGCTGTACGAGCAGTACTTC,CASNSGTGLYEQYF,TRBJ2-7,TRBD1,TRBV6-1,NA
TGTGCCAGCAGCGAAACGGGCAGCTATGGCTACACCTTC,CASSETGSYGYTF,TRBJ1-2,NA,TRBV7-9,many
TGTGCCAGCAGCCTACCAGGGACAGAGTACGAGCAGTACTTC,CASSLPGTEYEQYF,TRBJ2-7,TRBD1,TRBV7-9,few
TGTGCCAGCAGCCGGAAGGGGTTGGCCTACGAGCAGTACTTC,CASSRKGLAYEQYF,TRBJ2-7,NA,TRBV14,NA
TGTGCCAGCAGCGACCAGGGACAGCTTTTTCGGTCCTACGAGCAGTACTTC,CASSDQGQLFRSYEQYF,TRBJ2-7,TRBD1,TRBV12-3/TRBV12-4,few
TGTGCCAGCAAAACCGGGACAGCCCACACTGAAGCTTTCTTT,CASKTGTAHTEAFF,TRBJ1-1,TRBD1,TRBV6-5,few
TGTGCCAGCAGCTTGGTAGCCGGGGTCTACCTCGCGAACACCGGGGAGCTGTTTTTT,CASSLVAGVYLANTGELFF,TRBJ2-2,NA,TRBV5-6,NA
TGTGCCTCCGAGGGGGTCGGGACGGCGAACACCGGGGAGCTGTTTTTT,CASEGVGTANTGELFF,TRBJ2-2,NA,TRBV5-3,NA
TGTGCCAGCAGCCCCTGGGGGAGCAACACTGAAGCTTTCTTT,CASSPWGSNTEAFF,TRBJ1-1,NA,TRBV7-6,many
TGTGCCAGTACCCGACAGGGTAGCAATGAGCAGTTCTTC,CASTRQGSNEQFF,TRBJ2-1,TRBD1,TRBV19,NA
TGTGCCAGCAGTTTATCTGGGACAGGGAGTCCGGGGCAGTACTTC,CASSLSGTGSPGQYF,TRBJ2-7,TRBD1,TRBV27,few
TGTGCCAGTAGAGACGGGACAGCCCTCCAAAACATTCAGTACTTC,CASRDGTALQNIQYF,TRBJ2-4,TRBD1,TRBV19,few
TGTGCCAGCAGCAGACCCGGGGCAGCGTTAGAAGCTTTCTTT,CASSRPGAALEAFF,TRBJ1-1,NA,TRBV6-1,few
TGCGCCAGCAGCCAAGTTCCCCTGGTGGGCACAGATACGCAGTATTTT,CASSQVPLVGTDTQYF,TRBJ2-3,NA,TRBV4-1,NA
TGTGCCAGCAGTTACGGGAGGCATGGCTACACCTTC,CASSYGRHGYTF,TRBJ1-2,NA,TRBV6-2/TRBV6-3,few
TGCAGTGCTAGAGATCGAGCGGGGGAAGATGAGCAGTTCTTC,CSARDRAGEDEQFF,TRBJ2-1,TRBD2,TRBV20-1,NA
TGTGCCAGCAGCAGGGTGGATTTCGGGGAGCTGTTTTTT,CASSRVDFGELFF,TRBJ2-2,NA,TRBV6-5,few
TGTGCCAGCAGTCGGCAGGGGGCGCGGATTCTGGACGAAGAGACCCAGTACTTC,CASSRQGARILDEETQYF,TRBJ2-5,TRBD1,TRBV12-3/TRBV12-4,NA
TGTGCCAGCAGCCAAGAAAACTCGGGGGGCTCTAACACTGAAGCTTTCTTT,CASSQENSGGSNTEAFF,TRBJ1-1,NA,TRBV14,NA
TGTGCCAGCAGTTACGGTGGTAACGGAAATCAGCCCCAGCATTTT,CASSYGGNGNQPQHF,TRBJ1-5,NA,TRBV6-2/TRBV6-3,few
TGTGCCAGCAGTTCCCGGCCCAGCGCCCAAATGAGCTCTGGAAACACCATATATTTT,CASSSRPSAQMSSGNTIYF,TRBJ1-3,NA,TRBV27,NA
TGTGCCTCAGAGGGGGTGGGTGAGCAGTTCTTC,CASEGVGEQFF,TRBJ2-1,NA,TRBV11-2,NA
TGTGCCAGCAGTGGTGGAGGGGGCCATAGCAATCAGCCCCAGCATTTT,CASSGGGGHSNQPQHF,TRBJ1-5,TRBD1,TRBV6-1,NA
TGTGCCATCAGTGAGTCATCGGATCAGAGACAGGGATCCTATGGCTACACCTTC,CAISESSDQRQGSYGYTF,TRBJ1-2,TRBD1,TRBV10-3,NA
TGTGCCAGCAGCTTCCCCCGACTAGCGGGGATCTACAATGAGCAGTTCTTC,CASSFPRLAGIYNEQFF,TRBJ2-1,TRBD2,TRBV7-8,few